This T cell receptor beta chain originates from a study of T cell repertoires in cytomegalovirus infection. The wider study: The study used recently identified HLA-C-restricted and well-studied HLA-B-restricted CMV epitopes. Public TCR beta signatures indicated both CMV infection and matching HLA type. Study-level findings and limits: Based on cumulative public TCR beta family frequency, carriers of CMV plus the relevant HLA were identified. The response measured ex vivo was dominated by TCR beta clonotypes (HLA-C-restricted and CMV-specific).

Comments on this clonotype: The antigen is unknown.

The CDR3 totals 12 residues. CDR1 MNHEY and CDR2 SVGEGT come from the germline V gene. The V gene end was trimmed by 2 bases and the J gene end by 16 bases; junction bases not matched to a gene: 7. TCRdb re-analysed the reads in MiXCR, keeping a single row per CDR3 protein. In the table there are a few hundred thousand distinct CDR3 sequences, roughly 43% of which are singletons. The starting material was cultured PBMCs, obtained from culture after CMV antigen stimulation. This clonotype was obtained from a human donor in good health (CMV status not recorded). Some clones in this sample may be carry-over from other donors' samples. The V call is TRBV6-2 or TRBV6-3, the J call TRBJ2-1; 8 nucleotides match TRBD2. CDR3 sequence: CASSYTLAGRFF. The CDR3 DNA follows: TGTGCCAGCAGTTACACGTTAGCGGGGAGATTCTTC.